This TCR beta chain was sequenced during a study of radiation and T cells in renal cell carcinoma. Method: immunoSEQ multiplex PCR; TCRdb's copy keeps in-frame clones and lacks some. This table has about 130,000 clones, around 82% appearing once. The time point here: blood 2 weeks post-SBRT. Specified treatment: 15 Gy SBRT to primary tumor, nephrectomy 4 weeks later. Serial blood draws occurred at baseline and 2 and 4 weeks post-SBRT. This CDR3 has 15 residues. CDR1 and CDR2 from the germline V gene are SGHVS and FQNEAQ. Trimming stripped 7 bases from V and 5 bases from J, with 20 bases between. The clonotype originates from a middle-aged man with renal cell carcinoma. The chain is built from TRBV7-8 and TRBJ2-5; D uncertain. Sequencing was performed on blood, taken from a patient whose treatment included radiotherapy and nephrectomy. In DNA, the CDR3 is TGTGCCAGCACCTTGGGGTTGGGGATCGGTGAGACCCAGTACTTC. Translation gives CASTLGLGIGETQYF.